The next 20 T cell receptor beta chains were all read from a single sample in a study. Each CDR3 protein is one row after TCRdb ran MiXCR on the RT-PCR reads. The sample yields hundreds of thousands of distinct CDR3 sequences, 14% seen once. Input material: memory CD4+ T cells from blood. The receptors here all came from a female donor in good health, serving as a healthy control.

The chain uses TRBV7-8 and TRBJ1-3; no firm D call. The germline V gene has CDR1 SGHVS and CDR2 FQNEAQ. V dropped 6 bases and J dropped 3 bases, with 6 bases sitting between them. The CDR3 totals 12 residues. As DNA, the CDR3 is TGTGCCAGCAGGGAGGTTGGAAACACCATATATTTT. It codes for CASREVGNTIYF.

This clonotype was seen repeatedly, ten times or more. The CDR3 spells CASSVGPGDTQYF. In DNA, the CDR3 is TGTGCCAGCAGCGTAGGCCCGGGAGATACGCAGTATTTT. The chain recombines TRBV9 with TRBJ2-3; D is uncertain. Germline V gene lookup returns CDR1 SGDLS and CDR2 YYNGEE. Trimming removed 0 bases at V and 5 bases at J, with 7 bases between. The CDR3 is 13 amino acids.

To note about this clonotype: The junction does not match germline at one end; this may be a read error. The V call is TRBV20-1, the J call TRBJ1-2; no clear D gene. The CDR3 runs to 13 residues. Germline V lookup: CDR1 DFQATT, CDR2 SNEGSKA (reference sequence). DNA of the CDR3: TGCAGCGCTAGAAGGCAAACGACCGGTGGCTACACCTTC. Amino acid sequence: CSARRQTTGGYTF.

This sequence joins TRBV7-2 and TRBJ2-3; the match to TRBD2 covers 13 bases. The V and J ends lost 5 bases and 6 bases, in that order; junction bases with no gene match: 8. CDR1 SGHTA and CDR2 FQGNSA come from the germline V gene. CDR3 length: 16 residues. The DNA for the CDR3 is TGTGCCAGCAGCCCCTGGACTAGCGGGGGAGTCGATACGCAGTATTTT. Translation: CASSPWTSGGVDTQYF.

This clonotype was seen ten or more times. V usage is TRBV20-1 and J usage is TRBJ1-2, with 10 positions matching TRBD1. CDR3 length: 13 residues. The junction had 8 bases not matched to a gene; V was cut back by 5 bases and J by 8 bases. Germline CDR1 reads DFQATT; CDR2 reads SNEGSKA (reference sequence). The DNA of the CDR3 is TGCAGTGCTGGAGGACAGGGGGACGGCGGCTACACCTTC. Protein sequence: CSAGGQGDGGYTF.

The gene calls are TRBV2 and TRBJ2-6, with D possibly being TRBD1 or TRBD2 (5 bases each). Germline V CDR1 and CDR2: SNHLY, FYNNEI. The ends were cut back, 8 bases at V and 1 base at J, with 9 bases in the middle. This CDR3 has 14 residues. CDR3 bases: TGTGCCAGCGGGACGGAGTCTGGGGCCAACGTCCTGACTTTC. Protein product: CASGTESGANVLTF.

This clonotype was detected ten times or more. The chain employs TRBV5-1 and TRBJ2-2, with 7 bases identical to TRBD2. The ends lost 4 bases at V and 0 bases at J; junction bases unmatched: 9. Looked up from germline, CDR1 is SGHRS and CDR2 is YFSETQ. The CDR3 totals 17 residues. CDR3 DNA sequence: TGCGCCAGCAGCCGCGGGGGTAGCGAGACGAACACCGGGGAGCTGTTTTTT. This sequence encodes CASSRGGSETNTGELFF. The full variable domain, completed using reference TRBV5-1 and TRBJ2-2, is KAGVTQTPRYLIKTRGQQVTLSCSPISGHRSVSWYQQTPGQGLQFLFEYFSETQRNKGNFPGRFSGRQFSNSRSEMNVSTLELGDSALYLCASSRGGSETNTGELFFGEGSRLTVL.

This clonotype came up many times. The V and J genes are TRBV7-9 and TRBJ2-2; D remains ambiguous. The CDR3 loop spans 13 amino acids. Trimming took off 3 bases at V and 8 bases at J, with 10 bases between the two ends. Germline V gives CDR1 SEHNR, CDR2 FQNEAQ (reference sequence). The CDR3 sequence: CASSFTTQGELFF. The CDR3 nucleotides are TGTGCCAGCAGCTTTACCACACAGGGGGAGCTGTTTTTT.

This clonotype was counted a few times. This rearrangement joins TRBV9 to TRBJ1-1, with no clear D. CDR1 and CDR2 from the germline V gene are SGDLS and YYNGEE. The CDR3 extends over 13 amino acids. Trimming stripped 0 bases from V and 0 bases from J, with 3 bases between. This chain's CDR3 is CASSVVLNTEAFF. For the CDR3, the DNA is TGTGCCAGCAGCGTAGTACTGAACACTGAAGCTTTCTTT.

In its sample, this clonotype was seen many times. CDR3 residues: CASSLGHSGANVLTF. CDR3 bases: TGTGCCAGCAGCTTGGGACACTCTGGGGCCAACGTCCTGACTTTC. This rearrangement joins TRBV7-2 to TRBJ2-6; weak D call: TRBD1 (6 bases). CDR3 length equals 15 residues. Germline lookup yields CDR1 SGHTA and CDR2 FQGNSA. Deletions cut 3 bases from V and 0 bases from J, with 6 bases between. Together with reference TRBV7-2 and TRBJ2-6, the CDR3 gives the full variable domain: GAGVSQSPSNKVTEKGKDVELRCDPISGHTALYWYRQSLGQGLEFLIYFQGNSAPDKSGLPSDRFSAERTGGSVSTLTIQRTQQEDSAVYLCASSLGHSGANVLTFGAGSRLTVL.

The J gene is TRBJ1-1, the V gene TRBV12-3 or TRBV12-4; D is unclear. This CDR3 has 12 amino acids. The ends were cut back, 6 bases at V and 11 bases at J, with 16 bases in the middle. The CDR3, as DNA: TGTGCCAGCAGCCCCCTGGGGAGGTACGCTTTCTTT. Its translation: CASSPLGRYAFF.

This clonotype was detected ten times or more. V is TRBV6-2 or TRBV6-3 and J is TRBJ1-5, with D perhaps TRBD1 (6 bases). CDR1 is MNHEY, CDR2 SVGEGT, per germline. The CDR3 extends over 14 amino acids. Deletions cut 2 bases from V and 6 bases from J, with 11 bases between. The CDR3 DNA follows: TGTGCCAGCAGTTACGGGGGCGTGGGTCAGCCCCAGCATTTT. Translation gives CASSYGGVGQPQHF.

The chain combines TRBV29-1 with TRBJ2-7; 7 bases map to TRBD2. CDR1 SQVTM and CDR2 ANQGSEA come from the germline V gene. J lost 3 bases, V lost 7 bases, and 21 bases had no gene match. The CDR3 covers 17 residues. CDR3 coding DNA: TGCAGCGGTACCAGACCCAGCGGGATGTCGACGGACTACGAGCAGTACTTC. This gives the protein CSGTRPSGMSTDYEQYF.

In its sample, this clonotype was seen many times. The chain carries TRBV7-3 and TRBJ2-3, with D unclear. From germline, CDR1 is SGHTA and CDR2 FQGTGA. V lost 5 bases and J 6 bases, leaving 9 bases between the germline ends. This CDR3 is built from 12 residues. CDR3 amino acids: CASSPGSDTQYF. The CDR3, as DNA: TGTGCCAGCAGCCCCGGCTCCGATACGCAGTATTTT.

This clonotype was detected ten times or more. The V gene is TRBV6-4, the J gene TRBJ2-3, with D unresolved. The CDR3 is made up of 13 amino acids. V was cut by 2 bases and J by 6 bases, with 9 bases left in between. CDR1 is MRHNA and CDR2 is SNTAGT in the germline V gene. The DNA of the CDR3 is TGTGCCAGCAGTGACGTCTTGGGGGATACGCAGTATTTT. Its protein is CASSDVLGDTQYF.

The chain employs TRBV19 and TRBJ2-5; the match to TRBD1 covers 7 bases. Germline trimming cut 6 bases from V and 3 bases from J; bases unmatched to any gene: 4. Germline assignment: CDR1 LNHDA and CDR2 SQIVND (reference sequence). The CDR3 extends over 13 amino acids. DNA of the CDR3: TGTGCCAGTAGATTTCAGGGGGAAGAGACCCAGTACTTC. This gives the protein CASRFQGEETQYF.

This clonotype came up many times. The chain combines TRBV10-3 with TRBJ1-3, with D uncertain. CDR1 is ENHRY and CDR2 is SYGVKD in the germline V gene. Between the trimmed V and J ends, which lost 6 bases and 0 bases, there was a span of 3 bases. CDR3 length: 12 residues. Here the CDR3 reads CAIRYSGNTIYF. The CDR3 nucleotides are TGTGCCATCAGGTACTCTGGAAACACCATATATTTT.

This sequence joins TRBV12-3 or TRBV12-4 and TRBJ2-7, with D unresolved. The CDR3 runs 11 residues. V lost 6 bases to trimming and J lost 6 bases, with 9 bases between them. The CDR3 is CASRLGFEQYF. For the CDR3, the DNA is TGTGCCAGCAGGCTAGGGTTCGAGCAGTACTTC.

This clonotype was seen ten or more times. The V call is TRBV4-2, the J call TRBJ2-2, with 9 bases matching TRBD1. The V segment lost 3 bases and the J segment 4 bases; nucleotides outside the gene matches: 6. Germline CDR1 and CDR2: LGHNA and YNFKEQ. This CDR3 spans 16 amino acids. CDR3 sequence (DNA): TGTGCCAGCAGCCAGGGCGACAGGGGGATCACCGGGGAGCTGTTTTTT. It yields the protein CASSQGDRGITGELFF.

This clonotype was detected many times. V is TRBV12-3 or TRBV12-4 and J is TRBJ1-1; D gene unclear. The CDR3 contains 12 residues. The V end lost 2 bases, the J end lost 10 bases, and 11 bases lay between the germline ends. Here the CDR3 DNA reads TGTGCCAGCAGTTTATTGACCAGCCCAGCTTTCTTT. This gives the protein CASSLLTSPAFF.